The 16 T cell receptor beta chains below were found in one sample sequenced in a study of shared clonotypes between healthy human individuals (TCRdb year 2020). The library was made by the immunoSEQ multiplex PCR assay. The source is immuneACCESS, and TCRdb retained only in-frame sequences with V and J called. Part of the clones is not carried over; for the studies checked, unresolved V genes explain less than half of this, and the remainder is unexplained. This sample gives around 550,000 clones in total; roughly 95% of them show up just once. Jointly, the top ten make up over 0.095% of the sample. For the CD8 naive samples, CD45RO-negative cells were positively selected for CCR7, yielding a CD45RA+CCR7+ population from which TemRA cells were excluded. The specimen was naive CD8+ T cells sorted from blood. The sample's cell subset or site label is to be understood as: CD45RA+CCR7+. The source is a woman younger than 45 in good health.

The rearrangement joins TRBV5-4 to TRBJ2-7; D unresolved. Trimming took off 0 bases at V and 2 bases at J, with 12 bases between the two ends. The CDR3 has 15 residues. Germline assignment: CDR1 SGHNT and CDR2 YYREEE (reference sequence). The chain's CDR3 is CASSLDASTTYEQYF. Here the CDR3 DNA reads TGTGCCAGCAGCTTGGACGCTTCGACCACCTACGAGCAGTACTTC.

This clone was observed once. The chain is built from TRBV10-1 and TRBJ2-3; TRBD2 aligns across 7 bases. After removal of 6 bases from V and 7 bases from J, the junction contained 4 bases not matched to a gene. Germline CDR1 is WNHNN and CDR2 is SYGVQD (reference sequence). CDR3 size: 12 residues. DNA of the CDR3: TGCGCCAGCAGCACGAGCGGGAATACGCAGTATTTT. Translation: CASSTSGNTQYF.

The CDR3 loop reads CASSLGTSVEQYF. The CDR3 bases are TGTGCCAGCAGCTTAGGGACGTCGGTGGAGCAGTACTTC. This sequence joins TRBV11-2 and TRBJ2-7; D unclear. Deletions cut 1 base from V and 7 bases from J, with 11 bases between. The CDR3 consists of 13 residues. Per germline, CDR1 SGHAT and CDR2 FQNNGV.

The chain combines TRBV5-1 with TRBJ2-5, with D perhaps assigned TRBD1 or TRBD2 (5 bases each). The V and J ends lost 4 bases and 3 bases respectively, with 16 bases between them. This CDR3 region has 15 residues. CDR1 is SGHRS and CDR2 is YFSETQ in the germline V gene. CDR3 loop: CASSLGTVLKETQYF. The CDR3 DNA sequence: TGCGCCAGCAGCCTAGGGACGGTCCTCAAAGAGACCCAGTACTTC.

As to this clone: The same CDR3 can be traced to other DNA sequences in this sample. J is TRBJ2-7 and V is TRBV28, with D uncertain. The V gene's germline CDR1 is MDHEN and CDR2 SYDVKM. With 2 bases removed from V and 3 bases from J, the gap between germline ends came to 14 bases. This CDR3 has 15 amino acids. CDR3 coding DNA: TGTGCCAGCAGTTTACCCTTGGCAGGTGACTACGAGCAGTACTTC. Translating gives CASSLPLAGDYEQYF. Full variable domain (outside the CDR3, taken from reference TRBV28 and TRBJ2-7): DVKVTQSSRYLVKRTGEKVFLECVQDMDHENMFWYRQDPGLGLRLIYFSYDVKMKEKGDIPEGYSVSREKKERFSLILESASTNQTSMYLCASSLPLAGDYEQYFGPGTRLTVT.

The V gene is TRBV5-1, the J gene TRBJ2-7; TRBD2 is a possible D gene (6 bases). Trimming left V 3 bases short and J 0 bases short, with 10 bases between. CDR3 size: 14 residues. Germline CDR1 and CDR2: SGHRS and YFSETQ. The CDR3 loop is CASSYDGSSYEQYF. CDR3 nucleotide sequence: TGCGCCAGCAGCTACGACGGGAGCTCCTACGAGCAGTACTTC.

The chain recombines TRBV15 with TRBJ1-2; no definite D call. This CDR3 has 14 amino acids. The ends were cut back, 0 bases at V and 5 bases at J, with 10 bases in the middle. Germline CDR1 is LNHNV and CDR2 is YYDKDF (reference sequence). CDR3 sequence: CATSRDTNSYGYTF. CDR3 bases: TGTGCCACCAGCAGAGATACAAACAGTTATGGCTACACCTTC.

The rearrangement joins TRBV15 to TRBJ1-1; TRBD1 matches 7 bases. Germline CDR1 is LNHNV and CDR2 is YYDKDF (reference sequence). V trimming: 6 bases; J trimming: 0 bases; junction bases outside the gene matches: 4. The CDR3 is made up of 14 amino acids. CDR3 in DNA: TGTGCCACCAGGGTGACAGGGCTGAACACTGAAGCTTTCTTT. Translation gives CATRVTGLNTEAFF.

The V call is TRBV29-1, the J call TRBJ2-2, with 8 nucleotides matching TRBD2. The germline V gene has CDR1 SQVTM and CDR2 ANQGSEA. J was trimmed by 4 bases and V by 7 bases; bases with no gene match: 11. This CDR3 region has 15 residues. For the CDR3, the DNA is TGCAGCGGGTGGGATAGCGGGATCAGCACCGGGGAGCTGTTTTTT. It yields the protein CSGWDSGISTGELFF.

In its sample, this clone was seen once. The chain links TRBV29-1 to TRBJ2-5; TRBD2 might be the D (6 bases). The DNA end is a closer match to TRBJ2-7, so the J assignment may be wrong. Germline CDR1 SQVTM, CDR2 ANQGSEA. The CDR3 is 13 residues long. In DNA, the CDR3 is TGCAGCGTTGAAGGGAGGGGCGCCTACGAGCAGTACTTC. Amino acid sequence: CSVEGRGAYEQYF.

V is TRBV2 and J is TRBJ2-7; D is possibly TRBD2 (5 bases). CDR1 and CDR2 from the germline V gene are SNHLY and FYNNEI. This CDR3 spans 15 amino acids. V lost 4 bases and J lost 2, with 15 bases in between. CDR3 sequence: CASSAPAPGTYEQYF. The CDR3 coding sequence is TGTGCCAGCAGTGCTCCTGCGCCGGGAACCTACGAGCAGTACTTC.

A note on this clone: Other DNA sequences in this sample translate to the same CDR3. The J gene is TRBJ2-7, the V gene TRBV27, with D hard to call. Between the trimmed V and J ends, which lost 3 bases and 4 bases, there was a span of 10 bases. CDR1 and CDR2 from the germline V gene are MNHEY and SMNVEV (reference sequence). CDR3 size: 13 residues. The CDR3 sequence is CASSFGRTYEQYF. The CDR3 nucleotides are TGTGCCAGCAGTTTCGGGCGGACGTACGAGCAGTACTTC.

This chain joins TRBV7-6 and TRBJ2-7; possible D gene TRBD1, 5 bases. This CDR3 has 14 residues. V was shortened by 2 bases and J by 3 bases, with 11 bases between the two germline ends. Looked up from germline, CDR1 is SGHVS and CDR2 is FNYEAQ. The CDR3 region has the DNA TGTGCCAGCAGCTTATACACAGGAGACTACGAGCAGTACTTC. Its protein product is CASSLYTGDYEQYF.

Concerning this clone itself: At the DNA level, this CDR3 is encoded by other sequences in the same sample as well. This chain joins TRBV19 and TRBJ2-7; 10 positions agree with TRBD1. With V trimmed by 4 bases and J by 2 bases, 2 bases remained unmatched. Germline assignment: CDR1 LNHDA and CDR2 SQIVND (reference sequence). The CDR3 loop spans 14 amino acids. The CDR3 is CASSSGTGAYEQYF. DNA for the CDR3: TGTGCCAGTAGTAGTGGGACAGGGGCCTACGAGCAGTACTTC.

The V call is TRBV25-1, the J call TRBJ2-5, with no clear D. The CDR3 has 15 residues. V lost 3 bases and J lost 2, with 13 bases in between. The germline V gene encodes CDR1 MGHDK and CDR2 SYGVNS. In DNA form, the CDR3 reads TGTGCCAGCAGTGATCCGGAAAACGCACAAGAGACCCAGTACTTC. Translating it yields CASSDPENAQETQYF.

CDR3 in amino acids: CASSGLAEPSSYEQYF. CDR3 in DNA: TGTGCCAGCAGTGGACTAGCGGAACCCAGCTCCTACGAGCAGTACTTC. The chain links TRBV9 to TRBJ2-7, with 10 bases matching TRBD2. This CDR3 has 16 residues. The J segment lost 0 bases and the V segment lost 5 bases, leaving 8 bases of the junction unmatched. Germline assignment: CDR1 SGDLS and CDR2 YYNGEE.